A single T cell receptor beta chain is shown here with its context. Germline CDR1 and CDR2: LNHDA and SQIVND (reference sequence). This CDR3 is 15 amino acids long. V was pared by 5 bases and J by 4 bases, with 6 bases of the junction left unmatched. The data are from a study of blood T cell repertoires in COVID-19. Study details: Sources were T cells, B-cell-depleted T cells, or PBMCs; the material itself was cDNA or gDNA.

Followed over time, Seattle patients had been enrolled while infection was active. Repertoires were generated with immunoSEQ multiplex PCR, while TCRdb's copy carries only in-frame clones and drops some. The data show under 250,000 clones, 70% to 80% seen once. Sequenced: peripheral blood. The genes are TRBV19 and TRBJ1-3; 9 bases fit TRBD1. The receptor was derived from a woman between 40 and 55 years old with COVID-19, enrolled during active disease. CDR3 DNA: TGTGCCAGTAGTTTCACAGGGGGCTACGGAAACACCATATATTTT. This codes for CASSFTGGYGNTIYF.